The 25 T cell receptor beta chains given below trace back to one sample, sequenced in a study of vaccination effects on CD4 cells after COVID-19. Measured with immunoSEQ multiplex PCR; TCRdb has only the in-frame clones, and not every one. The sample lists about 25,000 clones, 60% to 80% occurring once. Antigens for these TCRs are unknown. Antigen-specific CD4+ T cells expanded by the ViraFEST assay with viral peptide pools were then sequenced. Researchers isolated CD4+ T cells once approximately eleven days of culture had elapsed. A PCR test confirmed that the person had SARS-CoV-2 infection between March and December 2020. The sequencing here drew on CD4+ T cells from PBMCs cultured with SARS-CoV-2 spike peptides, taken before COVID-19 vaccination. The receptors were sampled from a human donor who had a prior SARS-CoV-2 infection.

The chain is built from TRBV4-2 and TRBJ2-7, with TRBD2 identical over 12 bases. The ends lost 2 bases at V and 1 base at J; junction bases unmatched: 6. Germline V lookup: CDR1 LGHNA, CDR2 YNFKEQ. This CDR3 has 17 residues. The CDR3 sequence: CASSQTSGGPTSYEQYF. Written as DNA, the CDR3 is TGTGCCAGCAGCCAAACTAGCGGGGGGCCCACTTCCTACGAGCAGTACTTC.

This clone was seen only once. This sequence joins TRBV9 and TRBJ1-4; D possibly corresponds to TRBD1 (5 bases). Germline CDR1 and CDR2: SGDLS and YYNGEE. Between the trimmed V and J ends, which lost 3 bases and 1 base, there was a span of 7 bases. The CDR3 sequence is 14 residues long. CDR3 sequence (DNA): TGTGCCAGCAGCGACAGGCTAACTAATGAAAAACTGTTTTTT. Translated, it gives CASSDRLTNEKLFF.

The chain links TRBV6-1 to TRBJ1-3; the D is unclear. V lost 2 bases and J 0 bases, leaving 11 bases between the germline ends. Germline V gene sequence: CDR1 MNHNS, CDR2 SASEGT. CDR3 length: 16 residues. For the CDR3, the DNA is TGTGCCAGCAGTGAAAGGCAGACGAGCTCTGGAAACACCATATATTTT. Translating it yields CASSERQTSSGNTIYF.

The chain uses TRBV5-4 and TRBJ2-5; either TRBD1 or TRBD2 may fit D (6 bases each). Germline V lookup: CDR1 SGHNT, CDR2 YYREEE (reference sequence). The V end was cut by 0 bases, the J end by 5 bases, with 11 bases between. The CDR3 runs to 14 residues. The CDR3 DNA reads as TGTGCCAGCAGCTTGGCGGGGGCCGAGGAGACCCAGTACTTC. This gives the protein CASSLAGAEETQYF.

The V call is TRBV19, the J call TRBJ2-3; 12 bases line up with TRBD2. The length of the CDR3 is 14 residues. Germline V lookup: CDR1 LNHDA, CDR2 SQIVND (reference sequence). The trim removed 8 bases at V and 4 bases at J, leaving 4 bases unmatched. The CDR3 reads CASLASGGADTQYF. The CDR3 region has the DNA TGTGCCAGTCTCGCTAGCGGGGGGGCAGATACGCAGTATTTT.

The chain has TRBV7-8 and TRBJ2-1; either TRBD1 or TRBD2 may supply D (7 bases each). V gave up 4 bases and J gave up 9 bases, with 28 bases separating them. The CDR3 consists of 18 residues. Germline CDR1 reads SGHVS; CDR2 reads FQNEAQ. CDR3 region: CASSSRRDGGRGGAEQFF. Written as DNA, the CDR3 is TGTGCCAGCAGCTCTAGAAGGGACGGCGGCAGGGGGGGGGCTGAGCAGTTCTTC.

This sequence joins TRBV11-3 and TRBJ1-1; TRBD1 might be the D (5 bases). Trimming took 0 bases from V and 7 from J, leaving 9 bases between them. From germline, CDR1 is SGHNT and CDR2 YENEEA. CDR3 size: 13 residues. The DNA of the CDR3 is TGTGCCAGCAGCTTAGATTTCACAGGTGAAGCTTTCTTT. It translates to CASSLDFTGEAFF.

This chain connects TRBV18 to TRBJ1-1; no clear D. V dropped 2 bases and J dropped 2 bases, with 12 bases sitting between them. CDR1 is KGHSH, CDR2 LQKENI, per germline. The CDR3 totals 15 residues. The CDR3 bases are TGTGCCAGCTCACCATCCGTAAGGAAAAACACTGAAGCTTTCTTT. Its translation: CASSPSVRKNTEAFF.

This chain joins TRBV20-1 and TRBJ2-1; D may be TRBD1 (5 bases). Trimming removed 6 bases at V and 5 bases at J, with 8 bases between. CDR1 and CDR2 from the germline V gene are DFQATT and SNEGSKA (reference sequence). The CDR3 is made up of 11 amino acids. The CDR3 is CSAQGNNEQFF. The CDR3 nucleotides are TGCAGTGCGCAGGGAAACAATGAGCAGTTCTTC.

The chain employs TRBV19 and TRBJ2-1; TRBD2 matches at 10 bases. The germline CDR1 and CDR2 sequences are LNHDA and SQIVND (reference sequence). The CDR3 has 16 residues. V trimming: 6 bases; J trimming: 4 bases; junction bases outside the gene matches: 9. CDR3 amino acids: CASSSSWTSGYNEQFF. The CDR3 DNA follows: TGTGCCAGTAGCTCATCTTGGACTAGCGGTTACAATGAGCAGTTCTTC.

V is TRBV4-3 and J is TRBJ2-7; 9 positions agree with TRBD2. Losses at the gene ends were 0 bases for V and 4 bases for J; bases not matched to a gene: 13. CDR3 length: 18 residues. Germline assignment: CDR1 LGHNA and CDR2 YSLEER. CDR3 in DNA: TGCGCCAGCAGCCAAGAAGAGGAAACGCTAGCGGGACCATACGAGCAGTACTTC. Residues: CASSQEEETLAGPYEQYF.

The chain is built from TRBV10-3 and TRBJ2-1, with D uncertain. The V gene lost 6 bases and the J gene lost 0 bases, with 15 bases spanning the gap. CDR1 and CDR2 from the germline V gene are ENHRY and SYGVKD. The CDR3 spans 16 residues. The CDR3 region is CAISPSLTSSYNEQFF. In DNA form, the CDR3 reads TGTGCCATCAGCCCCTCACTGACGAGCTCCTACAATGAGCAGTTCTTC.

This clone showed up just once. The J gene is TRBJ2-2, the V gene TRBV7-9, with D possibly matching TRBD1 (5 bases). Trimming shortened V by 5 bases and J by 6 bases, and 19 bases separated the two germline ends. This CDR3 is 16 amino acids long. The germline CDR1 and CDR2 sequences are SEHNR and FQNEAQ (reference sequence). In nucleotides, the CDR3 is TGTGCCAGCAGCCACCAAACTCCCGGCAGGGCCGGGGAGCTGTTTTTT. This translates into CASSHQTPGRAGELFF.

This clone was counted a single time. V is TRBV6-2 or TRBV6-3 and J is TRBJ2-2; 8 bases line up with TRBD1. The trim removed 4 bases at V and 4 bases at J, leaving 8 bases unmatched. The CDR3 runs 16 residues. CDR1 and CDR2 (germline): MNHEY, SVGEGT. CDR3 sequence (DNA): TGTGCCAGCAGTTTAGGGACAGGCAGGGGCACCGGGGAGCTGTTTTTT. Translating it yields CASSLGTGRGTGELFF.

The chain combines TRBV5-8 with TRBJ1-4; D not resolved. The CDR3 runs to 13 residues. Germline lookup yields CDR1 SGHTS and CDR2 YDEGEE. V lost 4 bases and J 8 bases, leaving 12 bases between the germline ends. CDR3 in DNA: TGTGCCAGCAGCCCAGGAGAGAGGGAAAAACTGTTTTTT. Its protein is CASSPGEREKLFF.

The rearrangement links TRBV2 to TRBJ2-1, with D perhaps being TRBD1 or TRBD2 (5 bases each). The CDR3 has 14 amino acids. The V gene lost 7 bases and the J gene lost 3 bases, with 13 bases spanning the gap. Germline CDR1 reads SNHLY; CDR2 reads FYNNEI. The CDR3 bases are TGTGCCAGCAAGGGGACCCGGGACTACAATGAGCAGTTCTTC. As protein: CASKGTRDYNEQFF.

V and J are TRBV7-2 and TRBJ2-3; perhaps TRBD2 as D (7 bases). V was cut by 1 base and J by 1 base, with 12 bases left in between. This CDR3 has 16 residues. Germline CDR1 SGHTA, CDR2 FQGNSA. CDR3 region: CASSLEGGTRTDTQYF. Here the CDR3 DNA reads TGTGCCAGCAGCTTAGAGGGGGGGACCCGCACAGATACGCAGTATTTT.

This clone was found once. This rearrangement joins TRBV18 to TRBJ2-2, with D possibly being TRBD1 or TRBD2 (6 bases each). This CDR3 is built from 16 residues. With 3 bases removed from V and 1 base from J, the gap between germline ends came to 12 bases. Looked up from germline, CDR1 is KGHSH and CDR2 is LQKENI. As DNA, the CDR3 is TGTGCCAGCTCACCCCGGGGGCTTCGGAACACCGGGGAGCTGTTTTTT. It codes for CASSPRGLRNTGELFF. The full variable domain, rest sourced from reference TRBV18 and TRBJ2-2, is NAGVMQNPRHLVRRRGQEARLRCSPMKGHSHVYWYRQLPEEGLKFMVYLQKENIIDESGMPKERFSAEFPKEGPSILRIQQVVRGDSAAYFCASSPRGLRNTGELFFGEGSRLTVL.

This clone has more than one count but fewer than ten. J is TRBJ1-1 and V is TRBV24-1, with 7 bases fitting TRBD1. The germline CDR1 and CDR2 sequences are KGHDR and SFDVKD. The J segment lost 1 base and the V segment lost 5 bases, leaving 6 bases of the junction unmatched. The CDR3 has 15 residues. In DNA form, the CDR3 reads TGTGCCACCAGTGGTCCAGGGGGTGGGAACACTGAAGCTTTCTTT. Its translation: CATSGPGGGNTEAFF.

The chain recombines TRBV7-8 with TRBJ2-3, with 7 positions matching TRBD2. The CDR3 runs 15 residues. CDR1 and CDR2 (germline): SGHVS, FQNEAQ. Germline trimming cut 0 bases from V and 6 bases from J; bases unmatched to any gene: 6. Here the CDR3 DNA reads TGTGCCAGCAGCTTAGCATTTGCGGGGGTTGATACGCAGTATTTT. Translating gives CASSLAFAGVDTQYF. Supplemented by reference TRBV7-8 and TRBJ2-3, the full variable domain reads GAGVSQSPRYKVAKRGQDVALRCDPISGHVSLFWYQQALGQGPEFLTYFQNEAQLDKSGLPSDRFFAERPEGSVSTLKIQRTQQEDSAVYLCASSLAFAGVDTQYFGPGTRLTVL.

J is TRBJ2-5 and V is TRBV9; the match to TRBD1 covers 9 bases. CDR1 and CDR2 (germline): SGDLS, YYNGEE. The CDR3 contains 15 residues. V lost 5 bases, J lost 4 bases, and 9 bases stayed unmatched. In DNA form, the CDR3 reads TGTGCCAGCAGAGCCGGGACAGGGTACGGAGAGACCCAGTACTTC. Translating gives CASRAGTGYGETQYF.

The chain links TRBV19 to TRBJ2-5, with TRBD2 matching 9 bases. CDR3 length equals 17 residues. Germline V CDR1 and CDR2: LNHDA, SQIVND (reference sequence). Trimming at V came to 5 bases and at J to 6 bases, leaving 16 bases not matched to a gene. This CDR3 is CASSAPRGGARMKTQYF. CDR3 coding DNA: TGTGCCAGTAGTGCCCCCCGCGGGGGGGCGAGAATGAAGACCCAGTACTTC.

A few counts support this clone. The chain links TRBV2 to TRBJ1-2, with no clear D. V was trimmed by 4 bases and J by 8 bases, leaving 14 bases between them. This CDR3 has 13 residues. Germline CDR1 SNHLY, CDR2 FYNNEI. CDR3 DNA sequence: TGTGCCAGCAGTGTGTCTCGGCCTCGGGGCTACACCTTC. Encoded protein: CASSVSRPRGYTF.

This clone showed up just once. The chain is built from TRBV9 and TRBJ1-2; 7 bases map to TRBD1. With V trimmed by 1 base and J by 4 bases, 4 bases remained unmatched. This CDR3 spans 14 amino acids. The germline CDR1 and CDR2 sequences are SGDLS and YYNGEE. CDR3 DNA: TGTGCCAGCAGCGTAACTGACAGGGCCTATGGCTACACCTTC. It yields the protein CASSVTDRAYGYTF.

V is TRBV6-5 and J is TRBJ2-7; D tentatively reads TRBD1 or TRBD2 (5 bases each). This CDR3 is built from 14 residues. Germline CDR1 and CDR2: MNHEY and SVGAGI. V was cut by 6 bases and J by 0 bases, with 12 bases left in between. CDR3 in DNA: TGTGCCAGCAGCAGGGACCTCCTCTCCTACGAGCAGTACTTC. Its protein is CASSRDLLSYEQYF.